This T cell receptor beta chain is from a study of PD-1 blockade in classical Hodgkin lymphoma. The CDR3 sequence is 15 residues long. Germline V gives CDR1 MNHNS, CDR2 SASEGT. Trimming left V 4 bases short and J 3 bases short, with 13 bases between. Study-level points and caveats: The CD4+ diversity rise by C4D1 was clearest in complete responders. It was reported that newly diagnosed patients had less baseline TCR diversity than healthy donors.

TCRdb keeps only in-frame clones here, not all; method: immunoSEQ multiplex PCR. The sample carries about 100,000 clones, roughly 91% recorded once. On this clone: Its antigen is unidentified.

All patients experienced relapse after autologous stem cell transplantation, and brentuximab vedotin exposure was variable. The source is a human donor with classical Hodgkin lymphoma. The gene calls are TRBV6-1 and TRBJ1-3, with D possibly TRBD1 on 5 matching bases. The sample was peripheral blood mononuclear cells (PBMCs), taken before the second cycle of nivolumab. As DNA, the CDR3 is TGTGCCAGCAGTGGAGGTAGGGGTCATGGAAACACCATATATTTT. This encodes CASSGGRGHGNTIYF.